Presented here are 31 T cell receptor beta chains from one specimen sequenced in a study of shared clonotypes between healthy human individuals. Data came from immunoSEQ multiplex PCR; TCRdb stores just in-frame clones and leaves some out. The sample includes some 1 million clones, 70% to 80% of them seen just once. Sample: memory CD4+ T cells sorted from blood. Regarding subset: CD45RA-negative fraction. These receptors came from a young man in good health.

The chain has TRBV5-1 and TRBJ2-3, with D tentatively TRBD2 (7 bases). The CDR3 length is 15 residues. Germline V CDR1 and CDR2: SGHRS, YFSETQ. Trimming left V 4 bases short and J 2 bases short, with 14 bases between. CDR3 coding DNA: TGCGCCAGCAGCAGCGGGGACACGTCCACAGATACGCAGTATTTT. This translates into CASSSGDTSTDTQYF. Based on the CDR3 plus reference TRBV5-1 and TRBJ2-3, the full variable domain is KAGVTQTPRYLIKTRGQQVTLSCSPISGHRSVSWYQQTPGQGLQFLFEYFSETQRNKGNFPGRFSGRQFSNSRSEMNVSTLELGDSALYLCASSSGDTSTDTQYFGPGTRLTVL.

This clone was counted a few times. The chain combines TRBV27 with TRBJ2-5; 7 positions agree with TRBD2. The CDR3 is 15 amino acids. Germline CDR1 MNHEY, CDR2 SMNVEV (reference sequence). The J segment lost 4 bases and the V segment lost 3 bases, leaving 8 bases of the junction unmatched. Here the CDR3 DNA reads TGTGCCAGCAGTTTGGTAACGGGGGGAGGAGAGACCCAGTACTTC. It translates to CASSLVTGGGETQYF.

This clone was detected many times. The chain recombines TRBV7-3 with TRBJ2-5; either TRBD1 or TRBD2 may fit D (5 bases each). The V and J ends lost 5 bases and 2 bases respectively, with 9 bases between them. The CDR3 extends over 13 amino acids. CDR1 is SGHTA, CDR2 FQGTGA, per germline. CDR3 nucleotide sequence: TGTGCCAGCAGCCCAGGGACGCAAGAGACCCAGTACTTC. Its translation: CASSPGTQETQYF.

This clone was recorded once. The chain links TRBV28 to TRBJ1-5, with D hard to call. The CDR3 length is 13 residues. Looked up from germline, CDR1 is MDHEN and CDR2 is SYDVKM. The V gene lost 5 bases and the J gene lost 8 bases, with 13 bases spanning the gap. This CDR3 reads CASSLTGIEPQHF. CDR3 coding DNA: TGTGCCAGCAGTCTGACTGGGATCGAGCCCCAGCATTTT. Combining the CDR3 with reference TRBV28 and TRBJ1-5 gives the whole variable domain DVKVTQSSRYLVKRTGEKVFLECVQDMDHENMFWYRQDPGLGLRLIYFSYDVKMKEKGDIPEGYSVSREKKERFSLILESASTNQTSMYLCASSLTGIEPQHFGDGTRLSIL.

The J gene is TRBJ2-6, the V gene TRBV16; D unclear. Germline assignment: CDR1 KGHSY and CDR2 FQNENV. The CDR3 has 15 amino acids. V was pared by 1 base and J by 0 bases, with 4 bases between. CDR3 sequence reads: CASSQWLSGANVLTF. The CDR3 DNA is TGTGCCAGCAGCCAATGGCTCTCTGGGGCCAACGTCCTGACTTTC.

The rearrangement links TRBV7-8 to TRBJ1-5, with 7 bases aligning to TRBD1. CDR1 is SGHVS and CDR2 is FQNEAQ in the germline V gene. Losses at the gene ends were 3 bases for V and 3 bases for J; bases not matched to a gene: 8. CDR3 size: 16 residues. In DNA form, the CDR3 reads TGTGCCAGCAGCTTCTTCGCGGGACAGAACAATCAGCCCCAGCATTTT. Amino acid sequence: CASSFFAGQNNQPQHF.

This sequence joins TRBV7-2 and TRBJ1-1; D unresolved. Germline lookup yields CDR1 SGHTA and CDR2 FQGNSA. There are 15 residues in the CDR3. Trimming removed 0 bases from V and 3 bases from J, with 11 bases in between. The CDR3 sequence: CASSLASGLHTEAFF. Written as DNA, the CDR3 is TGTGCCAGCAGCTTAGCTTCCGGGTTGCACACTGAAGCTTTCTTT.

The CDR3 here is CSSLGQGNYNEQFF. CDR3 nucleotide sequence: TGCAGCTCCCTGGGACAGGGGAATTACAATGAGCAGTTCTTC. The gene calls are TRBV29-1 and TRBJ2-1, with 10 nucleotides matching TRBD1. The CDR3 covers 14 residues. Germline CDR1 is SQVTM and CDR2 is ANQGSEA. With 8 bases clipped from V and 4 bases from J, the junction kept 8 bases outside the gene matches.

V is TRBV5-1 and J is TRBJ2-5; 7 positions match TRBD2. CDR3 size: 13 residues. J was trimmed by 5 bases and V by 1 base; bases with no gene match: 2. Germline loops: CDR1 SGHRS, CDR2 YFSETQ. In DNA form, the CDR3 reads TGCGCCAGCAGCTTGATCGGGGGGGAGACCCAGTACTTC. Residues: CASSLIGGETQYF.

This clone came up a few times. The CDR3: CASSIGTANYGYTF. For the CDR3, the DNA is TGTGCCAGCAGCATCGGGACGGCGAACTATGGCTACACCTTC. The chain links TRBV7-9 to TRBJ1-2, with D possibly being TRBD1 (5 bases). V gave up 5 bases and J gave up 2 bases, with 12 bases separating them. The CDR3 contains 14 residues. Germline V gives CDR1 SEHNR, CDR2 FQNEAQ (reference sequence).

Here the CDR3 reads CAWSVRGSGRVTDTQYF. The CDR3 nucleotides read TGTGCCTGGAGTGTACGGGGAAGCGGGAGGGTGACAGATACGCAGTATTTT. The V call is TRBV30, the J call TRBJ2-3; 10 nucleotides align to TRBD2. Germline V gene sequence: CDR1 GTSNPN, CDR2 SVGIG (reference sequence). V was pared by 0 bases and J by 3 bases, with 9 bases of the junction left unmatched. This CDR3 region has 17 residues.

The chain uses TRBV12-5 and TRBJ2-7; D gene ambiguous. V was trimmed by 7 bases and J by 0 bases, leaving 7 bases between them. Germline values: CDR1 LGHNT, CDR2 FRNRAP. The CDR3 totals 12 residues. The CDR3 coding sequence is TGTGCTAGTGCCAGGACCTCCTACGAGCAGTACTTC. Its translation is CASARTSYEQYF.

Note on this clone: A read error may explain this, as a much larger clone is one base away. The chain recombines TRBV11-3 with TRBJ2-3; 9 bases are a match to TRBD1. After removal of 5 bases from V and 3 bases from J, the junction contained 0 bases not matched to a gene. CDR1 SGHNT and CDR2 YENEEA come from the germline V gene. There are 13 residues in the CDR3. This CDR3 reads CASSGQGTDTQYF. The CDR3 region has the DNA TGTGCCAGCAGCGGACAGGGGACAGATACGCAGTATTTT.

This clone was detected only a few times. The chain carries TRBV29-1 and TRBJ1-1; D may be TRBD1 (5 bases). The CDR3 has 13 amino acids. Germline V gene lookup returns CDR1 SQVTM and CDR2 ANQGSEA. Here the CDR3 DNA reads TGCAGTGTGACAGTGGGTTTGAACACTGAAGCTTTCTTT. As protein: CSVTVGLNTEAFF. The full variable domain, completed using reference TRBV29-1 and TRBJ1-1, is SAVISQKPSRDICQRGTSLTIQCQVDSQVTMMFWYRQQPGQSLTLIATANQGSEATYESGFVIDKFPISRPNLTFSTLTVSNMSPEDSSIYLCSVTVGLNTEAFFGQGTRLTVV.

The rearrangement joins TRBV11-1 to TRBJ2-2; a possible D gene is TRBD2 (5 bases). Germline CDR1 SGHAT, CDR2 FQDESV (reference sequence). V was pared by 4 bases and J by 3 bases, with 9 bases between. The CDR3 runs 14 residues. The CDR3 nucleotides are TGTGCCAGCAGCTCGGACTTCTACACCGGGGAGCTGTTTTTT. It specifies CASSSDFYTGELFF. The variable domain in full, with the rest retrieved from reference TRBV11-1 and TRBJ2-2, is EAEVAQSPRYKITEKSQAVAFWCDPISGHATLYWYRQILGQGPELLVQFQDESVVDDSQLPKDRFSAERLKGVDSTLKIQPAELGDSAMYLCASSSDFYTGELFFGEGSRLTVL.

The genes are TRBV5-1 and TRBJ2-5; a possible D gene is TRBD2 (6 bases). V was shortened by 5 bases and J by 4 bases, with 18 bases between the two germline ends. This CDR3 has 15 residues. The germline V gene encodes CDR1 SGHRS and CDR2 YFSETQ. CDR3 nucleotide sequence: TGCGCCAGCAGATATGGGACTTCCATGGGAGAGACCCAGTACTTC. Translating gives CASRYGTSMGETQYF.

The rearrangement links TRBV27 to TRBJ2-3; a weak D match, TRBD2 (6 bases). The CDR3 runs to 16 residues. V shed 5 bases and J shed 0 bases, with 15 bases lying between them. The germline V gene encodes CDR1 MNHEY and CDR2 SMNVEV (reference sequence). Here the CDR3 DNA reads TGTGCCAGCAGTCCCTGGGACTCCTCTAGCACAGATACGCAGTATTTT. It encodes CASSPWDSSSTDTQYF.

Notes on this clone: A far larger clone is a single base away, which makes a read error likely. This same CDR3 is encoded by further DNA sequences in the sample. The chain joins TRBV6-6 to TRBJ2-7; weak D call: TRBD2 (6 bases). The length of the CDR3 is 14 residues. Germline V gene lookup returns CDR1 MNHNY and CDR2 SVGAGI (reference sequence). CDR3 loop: CASSYSSGSYEQYF. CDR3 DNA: TGTGCCAGCAGTTACTCTAGCGGCTCCTACGAACAGTACTTC.

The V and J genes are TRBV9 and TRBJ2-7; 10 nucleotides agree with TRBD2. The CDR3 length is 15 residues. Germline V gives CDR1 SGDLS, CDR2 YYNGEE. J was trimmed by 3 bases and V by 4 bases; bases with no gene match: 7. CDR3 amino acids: CASSLSGTSVYEQYF. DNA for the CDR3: TGTGCCAGCAGCTTATCCGGGACTAGCGTCTACGAGCAGTACTTC.

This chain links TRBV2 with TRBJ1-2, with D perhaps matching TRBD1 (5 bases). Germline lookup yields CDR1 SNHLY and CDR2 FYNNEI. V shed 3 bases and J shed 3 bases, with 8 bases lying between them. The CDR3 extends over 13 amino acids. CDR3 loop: CASSEGGYYGYTF. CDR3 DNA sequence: TGTGCCAGCAGTGAGGGGGGGTACTATGGCTACACCTTC.

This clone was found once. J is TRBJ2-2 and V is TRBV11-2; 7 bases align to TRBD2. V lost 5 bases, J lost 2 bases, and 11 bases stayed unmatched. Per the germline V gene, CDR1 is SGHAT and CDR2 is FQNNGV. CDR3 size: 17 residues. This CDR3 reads CASSPGGGRANTGELFF. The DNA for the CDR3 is TGTGCCAGCAGCCCTGGTGGGGGGAGGGCAAACACCGGGGAGCTGTTTTTT. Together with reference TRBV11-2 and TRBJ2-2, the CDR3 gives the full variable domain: EAGVAQSPRYKIIEKRQSVAFWCNPISGHATLYWYQQILGQGPKLLIQFQNNGVVDDSQLPKDRFSAERLKGVDSTLKIQPAKLEDSAVYLCASSPGGGRANTGELFFGEGSRLTVL.

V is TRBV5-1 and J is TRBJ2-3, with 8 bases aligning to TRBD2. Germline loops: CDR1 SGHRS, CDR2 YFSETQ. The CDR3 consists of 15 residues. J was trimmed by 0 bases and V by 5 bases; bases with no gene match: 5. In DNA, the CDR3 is TGCGCCAGCAGACAGACTAGCGCAAGCACAGATACGCAGTATTTT. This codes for CASRQTSASTDTQYF.

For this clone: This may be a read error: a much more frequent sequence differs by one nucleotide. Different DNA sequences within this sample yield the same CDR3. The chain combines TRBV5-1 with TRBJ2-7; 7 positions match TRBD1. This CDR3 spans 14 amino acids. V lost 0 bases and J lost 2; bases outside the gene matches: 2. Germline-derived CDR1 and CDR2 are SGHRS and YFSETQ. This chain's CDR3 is CASSLGQGPYEQYF. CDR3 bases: TGCGCCAGCAGCTTGGGACAGGGTCCCTACGAGCAGTACTTC.

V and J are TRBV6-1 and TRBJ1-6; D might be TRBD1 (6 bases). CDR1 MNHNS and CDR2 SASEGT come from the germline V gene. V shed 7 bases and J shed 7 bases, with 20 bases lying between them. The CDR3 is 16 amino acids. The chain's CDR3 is CASNEPYRDRNSPLHF. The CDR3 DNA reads TGTGCCAGCAATGAGCCGTACAGGGATCGAAATTCACCCCTCCACTTT.

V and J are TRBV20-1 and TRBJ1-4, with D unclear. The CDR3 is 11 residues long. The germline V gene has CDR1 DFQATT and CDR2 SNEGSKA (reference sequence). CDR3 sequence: CTPIKGEKLFF. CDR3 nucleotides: TGCACCCCCATAAAGGGTGAAAAACTGTTTTTT.

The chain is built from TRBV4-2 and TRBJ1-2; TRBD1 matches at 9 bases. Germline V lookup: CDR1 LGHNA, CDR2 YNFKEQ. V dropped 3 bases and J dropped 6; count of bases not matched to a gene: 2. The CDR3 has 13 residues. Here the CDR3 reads CASSQGQGDGYTF. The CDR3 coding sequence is TGTGCCAGCAGCCAGGGACAGGGCGATGGCTACACCTTC.

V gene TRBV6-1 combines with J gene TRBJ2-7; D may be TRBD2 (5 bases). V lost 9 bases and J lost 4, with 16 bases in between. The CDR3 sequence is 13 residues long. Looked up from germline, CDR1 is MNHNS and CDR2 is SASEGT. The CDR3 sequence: CASSVAGNYEQYF. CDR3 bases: TGTGCCAGTTCTGTGGCCGGGAATTACGAGCAGTACTTC.

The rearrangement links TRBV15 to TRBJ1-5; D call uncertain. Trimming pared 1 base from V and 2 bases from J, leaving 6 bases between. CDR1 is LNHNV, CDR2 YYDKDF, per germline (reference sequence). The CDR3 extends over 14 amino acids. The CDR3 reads CATSRGQGNQPQHF. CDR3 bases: TGTGCCACCAGCAGAGGTCAGGGCAATCAGCCCCAGCATTTT.

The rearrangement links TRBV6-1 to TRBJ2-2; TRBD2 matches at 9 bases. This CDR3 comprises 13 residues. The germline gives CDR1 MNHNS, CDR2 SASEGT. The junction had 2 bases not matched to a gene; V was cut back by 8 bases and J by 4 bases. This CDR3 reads CASERGATGELFF. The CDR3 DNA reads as TGTGCCAGCGAGCGGGGGGCCACCGGGGAGCTGTTTTTT.

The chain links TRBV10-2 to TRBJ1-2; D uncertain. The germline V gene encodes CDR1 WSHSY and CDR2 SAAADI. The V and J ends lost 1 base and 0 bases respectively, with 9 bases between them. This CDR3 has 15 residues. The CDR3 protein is CASSEFQQANYGYTF. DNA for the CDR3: TGCGCCAGCAGTGAGTTTCAGCAAGCTAACTATGGCTACACCTTC.

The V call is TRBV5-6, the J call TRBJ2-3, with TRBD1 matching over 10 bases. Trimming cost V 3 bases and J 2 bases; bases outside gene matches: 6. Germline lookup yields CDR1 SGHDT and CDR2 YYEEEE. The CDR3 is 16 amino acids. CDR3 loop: CASSYRQGADTDTQYF. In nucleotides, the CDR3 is TGTGCCAGCAGCTACCGACAGGGGGCCGACACAGATACGCAGTATTTT.